This T cell receptor beta chain was sequenced for a study of blood T cell repertoires in COVID-19. Original data processing: Estimates of nucleated cell counts were drawn from the amplification of reference gene primers. Some clones are missing from TCRdb's copy, which holds only in-frame ones; the method was immunoSEQ multiplex PCR. The V and J calls and clone size are taken from that table; D and trimming were inferred from the DNA. The sample has hundreds of thousands of clones, nearly 90% seen once. V was clipped by 2 bases and J by 0 bases, with 11 bases between them. CDR1 is LGHDT and CDR2 is YNNKEL in the germline V gene (reference sequence). The CDR3 runs 16 residues.

The source of this sequence is a young woman with acute COVID-19. What was sequenced was PBMCs or T cells enriched from blood (not recorded which). J is TRBJ1-3 and V is TRBV3-1 (or the pseudogene TRBV3-2); unclear D gene. The CDR3 coding sequence is TGTGCCAGCAGCCAATTTGTCGGACTCTCTGGAAACACCATATATTTT. It is translated as CASSQFVGLSGNTIYF.